This TCR beta chain was retrieved from a study of blood T cell repertoires in COVID-19. About the research overall: Two negative PCRs, clearance, or symptom resolution characterized the recovered Cohort 3 donors. Specimens from acute and convalescent COVID-19 originated in the United States, Italy and Spain.

Living in about 25 US areas, the participants were between about 18 and 95 years of age. Per the study methods: Quantification of nucleated cells was approximated via reference gene primer amplification. Repertoires were generated with immunoSEQ multiplex PCR, while TCRdb's copy carries only in-frame clones and drops some. From that table come the V and J calls and clone size; the DNA was used to work out D and trimming. Altogether a few hundred thousand clones are present, about 90% being singletons, with the ten largest covering about 2.1%. This CDR3 region has 13 residues. Germline V gene sequence: CDR1 SNHLY, CDR2 FYNNEI. Comments on this clone: A junction boundary mismatches the germline segment, possibly from a read error.

The sample was PBMCs or T cells enriched from blood (not recorded which). The chain combines TRBV2 with TRBJ2-7; possible D gene TRBD1, 5 bases. The receptor's source is a man aged 35 to 55 in a cohort exposed to, infected with or recovered from COVID-19 (not recorded which). CDR3 bases: TGTGCCAGCAGTCTCCAATTGGGTGGGGCCGCTGACTTC. Its protein is CASSLQLGGAADF.